This T cell receptor (beta chain) stems from a study of radiotherapy plus CTLA-4 blockade in lung cancer. The table came from immunoSEQ multiplex PCR; TCRdb's copy has only in-frame clones and leaves some out. In the table there are approximately 50,000 clones, 86% of which are singletons. The CDR3 runs 14 residues. Trimming stripped 4 bases from V and 8 bases from J, with 15 bases between. In germline, CDR1 is SEHNR, CDR2 FQNEAQ (reference sequence). This sequence was found in a human donor with non-small cell lung cancer that progressed on radiotherapy plus ipilimumab. Some clones in this sample may be carry-over from other donors' samples. This rearrangement joins TRBV7-9 to TRBJ2-1, with a tentative D call TRBD2 (6 bases). The source was peripheral blood, collected from a patient treated with radiotherapy plus ipilimumab. The CDR3 DNA reads as TGTGCCAGCAGCTATGGCGGGAATATCTATGAGCAGTTCTTC. Translated, it gives CASSYGGNIYEQFF. Using reference TRBV7-9 and TRBJ2-1 for the parts outside the CDR3, the full variable domain is DTGVSQNPRHKITKRGQNVTFRCDPISEHNRLYWYRQTLGQGPEFLTYFQNEAQLEKSRLLSDRFSAERPKGSFSTLEIQRTEQGDSAMYLCASSYGGNIYEQFFGPGTRLTVL.